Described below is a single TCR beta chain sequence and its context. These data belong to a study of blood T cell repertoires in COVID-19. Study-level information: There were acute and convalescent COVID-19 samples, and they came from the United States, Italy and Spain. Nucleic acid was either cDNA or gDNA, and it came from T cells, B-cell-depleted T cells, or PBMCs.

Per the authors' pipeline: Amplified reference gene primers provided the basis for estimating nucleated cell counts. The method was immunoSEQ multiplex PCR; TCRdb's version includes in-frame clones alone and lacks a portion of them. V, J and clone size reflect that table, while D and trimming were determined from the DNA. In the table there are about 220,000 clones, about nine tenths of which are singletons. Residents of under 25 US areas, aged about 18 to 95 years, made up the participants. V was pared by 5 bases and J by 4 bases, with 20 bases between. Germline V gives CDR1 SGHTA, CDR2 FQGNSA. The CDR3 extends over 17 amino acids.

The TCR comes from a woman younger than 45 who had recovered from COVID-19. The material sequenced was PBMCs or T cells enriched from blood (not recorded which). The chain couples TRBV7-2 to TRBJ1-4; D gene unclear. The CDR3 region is CASSHGLIPTLNEKLFF. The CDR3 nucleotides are TGTGCCAGCAGCCACGGACTTATACCGACACTTAATGAAAAACTGTTTTTT.